This note documents a single T cell receptor beta chain sequence. This clone appeared a single time. Its recognized antigen is unknown. Base qualities are not recorded, but no much larger clone differs from it by a single base. Each collaborating institution followed its own protocols to collect whole blood in K2EDTA tubes. Collaborator samples were shipped for TCRbeta analysis as frozen whole blood, isolated PBMCs, or DNA extracted from either sample type. The CDR3 numbers 13 residues from cysteine through phenylalanine. The sequence is cut down to CDR3 DNA, 39 bases in frame from base 1. The germline V gene (reference sequence) gives CDR1 as MNHNY and CDR2 as SVGAGI. V ends up 6 bases short and J 6 bases short, with an unmatched junction base count of 5. This specimen belongs to a study of blood T cell repertoires in COVID-19 (TCRdb year 2020). Describing the broader study: Samples covering the acute and convalescent phases of COVID-19 were provided by collaborators in the United States, Italy and Spain. The prospective study material was composed of cDNA or gDNA derived from T cells, B-cell-depleted T cells, or PBMCs. Subjects who had been exposed to COVID-19, were actively infected with it, or had recovered from it provided the deeply sampled blood TCRbeta repertoires that made up the dataset. Where HLA class I and class II types were available, the types were taken from metadata supplied by the sample provider, not from assay-based typing. A de-identified subject ID, COVID-19 status, age in years and sex were almost always included in the sample metadata. The repertoires were released in a freely available public database meant as a resource for research on the immune response to SARS-CoV-2. The samples were drawn from two sources: the first 160 participants of the ongoing ImmuneRACE study, and 1,000 to 1,500 subjects contributed by 6 global collaborators.

The paper's findings and limits, for the study overall: The quantity of clinical and demographic metadata differed by source and by participant and was supplied without curation.

TCRbeta CDR3 regions were amplified from genomic DNA by means of the immunoSEQ Assay, a bias-controlled multiplex PCR. The study's processing was this. Within the assay, amplification of reference gene primers was used to estimate how many nucleated cells each sample contained. To quantify the absolute abundance of each unique TCRbeta CDR3 rearrangement, sequence reads were collapsed and filtered. For each sample, productive Simpson clonality was calculated as the square root of Simpson's diversity index across productive rearrangements. Drawn from immuneACCESS, this table holds only the in-frame rearrangements with V and J called that TCRdb kept. Clones are partly lost; checked studies trace under half to an unresolved V gene and leave the rest unexplained. Clone size and the V and J calls come from that table; the DNA yielded D and trimming. The sample data list 120,000 or so clones, and under 90% of these were observed just once. 3.9% of the sample belongs to the ten largest clones.

The chain couples TRBV6-6 to TRBJ1-2; 9 central bases correspond to TRBD1. The sequencing input was peripheral blood. This TCR derives from a man in his fifties or sixties with acute or convalescent COVID-19. The DNA is TGTGCCAGCAGCGGGACAGGGAGGGATGGCTACACCTTC. This is translated as CASSGTGRDGYTF.